This T cell receptor beta chain originates from a study of blood T cell repertoires in COVID-19. As for the study in general: Whether acute or convalescent, the COVID-19 samples came from the United States, Italy and Spain. From T cells, B-cell-depleted T cells, or PBMCs came the material, which was cDNA or gDNA.

The CDR3 contains 15 residues. V gave up 6 bases and J gave up 0 bases, with 15 bases separating them. Germline-derived CDR1 and CDR2 are MNHEY and SMNVEV (reference sequence). As handled by the study authors: Amplification of reference gene primers provided the estimated nucleated cell counts. The method was immunoSEQ multiplex PCR; TCRdb's version includes in-frame clones alone and lacks a portion of them. From that table come the V and J calls and clone size; the DNA was used to work out D and trimming. This sample has more than 60,000 clones, with roughly 90% found just once. The chain joins TRBV27 to TRBJ2-7; D is ambiguous. The sequenced material came from peripheral blood. The TCR was taken from a human donor in a cohort sampled during active COVID-19. The CDR3 DNA follows: TGTGCCAGCAGCCGTGACCAGCGTAGCTCCTACGAGCAGTACTTC. Protein product: CASSRDQRSSYEQYF.